One T cell receptor beta chain is described in this entry. In the study's own analysis: By means of reference gene primer amplification, nucleated cell counts were estimated. The method was immunoSEQ multiplex PCR; TCRdb's version includes in-frame clones alone and lacks a portion of them. V, J and clone size are taken as reported in that table, and D and trimming were inferred from the DNA itself. Here the sample spans about 130,000 clones, approximately 74% being singletons. This sample is part of a study of blood T cell repertoires in COVID-19. Turning to the study itself: COVID-19 samples, acute and convalescent, were from the United States, Italy and Spain. The analysed material was cDNA or gDNA that came from T cells, B-cell-depleted T cells, or PBMCs.

With 0 bases removed from V and 0 bases from J, the gap between germline ends came to 12 bases. The CDR3 is 17 amino acids. Germline V gene lookup returns CDR1 SGHVS and CDR2 FQNEAQ. The chain employs TRBV7-8 and TRBJ1-5; no firm D call. Source material: peripheral blood. This clonotype was obtained from a woman aged 70 to 79 with acute or convalescent COVID-19. CDR3 sequence reads: CASSLAPLRYSNQPQHF. CDR3 coding DNA: TGTGCCAGCAGCTTAGCCCCTTTACGGTATAGCAATCAGCCCCAGCATTTT.